Below are 28 T cell receptor beta chains sequenced from a single sample in a study of T cells in Graves' hyperthyroidism and ophthalmopathy. TCR beta CDR3 regions were amplified from RNA transcripts. Researchers ran a first-round RT-PCR on the TCR CDR3 using the HTBI primer set. TCRdb ran MiXCR on the multiplex PCR reads and lists one entry per CDR3 protein. This sample yields 250,000 to 300,000 distinct CDR3 sequences, of which roughly a fifth are seen a single time; 35% to 40% belongs to the top ten. The sample taken for sequencing was blood. All receptors come from a man aged 45-65 years with Graves' ophthalmopathy.

This clonotype came up many times. J is TRBJ1-1 and V is TRBV7-9; unclear D gene. Trimming cost V 3 bases and J 1 base, with 9 bases left between them. This CDR3 spans 14 amino acids. CDR1 and CDR2 from the germline V gene are SEHNR and FQNEAQ (reference sequence). In DNA form, the CDR3 reads TGTGCCAGCAGCTTCGTCGTAAAGAACACTGAAGCTTTCTTT. This encodes CASSFVVKNTEAFF.

In its sample, this clonotype was seen many times. This chain links TRBV28 with TRBJ2-5; 15 nucleotides align to TRBD2. CDR3 length: 15 residues. Germline-derived CDR1 and CDR2 are MDHEN and SYDVKM. The trim removed 4 bases at V and 4 bases at J, leaving 1 base unmatched. The CDR3 loop reads CASSSGLAGGETQYF. The CDR3 region has the DNA TGTGCCAGCAGTTCGGGACTAGCGGGAGGAGAGACCCAGTACTTC.

This clonotype showed up many times. The chain is built from TRBV6-2 or TRBV6-3 and TRBJ2-1; D might be TRBD1 (6 bases). CDR3 length: 14 residues. Trimming stripped 8 bases from V and 4 bases from J, with 15 bases between. In germline, CDR1 is MNHEY, CDR2 SVGEGT. Here the CDR3 reads CASSSGQGYNEQFF. DNA of the CDR3: TGTGCCAGCTCCAGTGGGCAGGGGTACAATGAGCAGTTCTTC.

This chain's CDR3 is CATGATSGVSTDTQYF. In nucleotides, the CDR3 is TGTGCCACCGGAGCGACTAGCGGGGTTAGCACAGATACGCAGTATTTT. The V gene is TRBV6-4, the J gene TRBJ2-3; 11 nucleotides line up with TRBD2. The germline gives CDR1 MRHNA, CDR2 SNTAGT. The CDR3 totals 16 residues. The junction had 9 bases not matched to a gene; V was cut back by 10 bases and J by 0 bases.

By sample share, this clonotype is medium-sized. The chain combines TRBV6-1 with TRBJ2-3; D gene ambiguous. The germline V gene has CDR1 MNHNS and CDR2 SASEGT. V dropped 0 bases and J dropped 2 bases, with 6 bases sitting between them. This CDR3 region has 14 residues. CDR3 in amino acids: CASSEAVNTDTQYF. CDR3 in DNA: TGTGCCAGCAGTGAAGCGGTGAACACAGATACGCAGTATTTT.

As for this clonotype: One end of the junction does not line up with germline, which may come from a read error. The genes are TRBV2 and TRBJ2-1, with 9 bases identical to TRBD2. Germline CDR1 reads SNHLY; CDR2 reads FYNNEI. This CDR3 has 15 residues. CDR3 sequence reads: CASREAGGPYNEQFF. DNA of the CDR3: TGTGCCAGCAGGGAAGCGGGGGGACCCTACAATGAGCAGTTCTTC.

This clonotype appeared a few times. The chain recombines TRBV7-3 with TRBJ1-1; D unclear. Trimming cost V 1 base and J 5 bases, with 14 bases left between them. The CDR3 is 15 amino acids. Germline V gene sequence: CDR1 SGHTA, CDR2 FQGTGA. The CDR3 sequence: CASSLSGSLFTEAFF. CDR3 sequence (DNA): TGTGCCAGCAGCTTAAGTGGCTCCCTGTTTACTGAAGCTTTCTTT. Based on the CDR3 plus reference TRBV7-3 and TRBJ1-1, the full variable domain is GAGVSQTPSNKVTEKGKYVELRCDPISGHTALYWYRQSLGQGPEFLIYFQGTGAADDSGLPNDRFFAVRPEGSVSTLKIQRTERGDSAVYLCASSLSGSLFTEAFFGQGTRLTVV.

The J gene is TRBJ2-7, the V gene TRBV30; either TRBD1 or TRBD2 may fit D (5 bases each). Trimming removed 0 bases from V and 3 bases from J, with 12 bases in between. CDR1 and CDR2 (germline): GTSNPN, SVGIG (reference sequence). CDR3 length: 14 amino acids. CDR3 amino acids: CAWSVGSGSYEQYF. The DNA of the CDR3 is TGTGCCTGGAGTGTAGGGTCAGGGAGCTACGAGCAGTACTTC.

In its sample, this clonotype was seen many times. V gene TRBV29-1 combines with J gene TRBJ1-5; D unclear. The V gene's germline CDR1 is SQVTM and CDR2 ANQGSEA. The CDR3 covers 13 residues. Trimming pared 3 bases from V and 4 bases from J, leaving 10 bases between. This CDR3 is CSVESGPNQPQHF. In nucleotides, the CDR3 is TGCAGCGTTGAGTCGGGCCCGAATCAGCCCCAGCATTTT.

CDR3 sequence (DNA): TGTGCCAGCAGTCCTCAACAGGGGGCAATCGCAGATACGCAGTATTTT. It codes for CASSPQQGAIADTQYF. This chain links TRBV6-1 with TRBJ2-3; 9 nucleotides line up with TRBD1. The CDR3 has 16 residues. Germline lookup yields CDR1 MNHNS and CDR2 SASEGT. Germline trimming cut 5 bases from V and 4 bases from J; bases unmatched to any gene: 10.

The table lists this clonotype with many counts. This sequence joins TRBV11-2 and TRBJ2-5, with TRBD2 matching over 10 bases. The CDR3 contains 18 residues. V lost 3 bases and J lost 5; bases outside the gene matches: 15. Germline V CDR1 and CDR2: SGHAT, FQNNGV. The CDR3 DNA reads TGTGCCAGCAGCTTCTCCCGCCGGCCTAGCGGGAGACTCGAGACCCAGTACTTC. The encoded protein is CASSFSRRPSGRLETQYF.

Worth noting for this clonotype: This could be a read error, since a much larger clone is one nucleotide away. V is TRBV3-1 and J is TRBJ2-3; no clear D. The CDR3 sequence is 14 residues long. The V end was cut by 3 bases, the J end by 11 bases, with 18 bases between. Germline V gives CDR1 LGHDT, CDR2 YNNKEL (reference sequence). The CDR3 DNA reads TGTGCCAGCAGCCAGCAGGCTACTGGCAGTGAGCAGTATTTT. Protein product: CASSQQATGSEQYF.

This clonotype was seen a handful of times. V gene TRBV12-3 or TRBV12-4 combines with J gene TRBJ2-5, with TRBD1 identical over 9 bases. The CDR3 runs 15 residues. With V trimmed by 4 bases and J by 3 bases, 6 bases remained unmatched. The CDR3 spells CASSSTDRGKETQYF. In DNA, the CDR3 is TGTGCCAGCAGTTCCACGGACAGGGGAAAAGAGACCCAGTACTTC.

The chain links TRBV11-2 to TRBJ1-2, with a weak D call TRBD1 (6 bases). V was pared by 5 bases and J by 4 bases, with 11 bases between. The V gene's germline CDR1 is SGHAT and CDR2 FQNNGV. The CDR3 is 13 amino acids. CDR3 region: CASSVGGVYGYTF. Here the CDR3 DNA reads TGTGCCAGCAGCGTAGGGGGTGTCTATGGCTACACCTTC.

This clonotype was seen more than once but under ten times. The rearrangement uses TRBV5-1 and TRBJ2-7; D possibly corresponds to TRBD1 (6 bases). Deletions cut 2 bases from V and 4 bases from J, with 13 bases between. The CDR3 length is 14 residues. CDR1 and CDR2 from the germline V gene are SGHRS and YFSETQ. The CDR3 DNA is TGCGCCAGCAGCTTCAGGGGCCAGACATACGAGCAGTACTTC. Its protein is CASSFRGQTYEQYF.

The chain employs TRBV6-1 and TRBJ1-1, with a weak D call TRBD1 (5 bases). The CDR3 is 11 amino acids. Germline V gives CDR1 MNHNS, CDR2 SASEGT. V was cut by 3 bases and J by 11 bases, with 10 bases left in between. The CDR3 here is CASSERGEAFF. In DNA, the CDR3 is TGTGCCAGCAGTGAGCGAGGGGAGGCTTTCTTT.

A note on this clonotype: One base away lies a much larger clone, so this may be a sequencing read error. The chain recombines TRBV6-9 with TRBJ1-1; D is possibly TRBD1 (5 bases). Germline loops: CDR1 MNHGY, CDR2 SVAAGI. The V end was cut by 4 bases, the J end by 4 bases, with 13 bases between. The CDR3 extends over 14 amino acids. The CDR3 DNA reads TGTGCCAGCAGTTCGGGACCGATTAGCACTGAAGCTTTCTTT. This codes for CASSSGPISTEAFF.

As DNA, the CDR3 is TGTGCCTGGAGTGTACAAGGATATGGGGCCAACGTCCTGACTTTC. It codes for CAWSVQGYGANVLTF. The chain uses TRBV30 and TRBJ2-6; unclear D gene. The CDR3 contains 15 residues. The germline CDR1 and CDR2 sequences are GTSNPN and SVGIG (reference sequence). The germline V and J ends were trimmed by 0 bases and 3 bases, with 9 bases remaining between them.

This chain links TRBV30 with TRBJ1-4; no clear D gene. V lost 0 bases and J lost 11, with 10 bases in between. The CDR3 spans 12 residues. Per the germline V gene, CDR1 is GTSNPN and CDR2 is SVGIG (reference sequence). CDR3 nucleotide sequence: TGTGCCTGGAGTGTATCCGGGAATAAACTGTTTTTT. Translated, it gives CAWSVSGNKLFF.

In this sample, this clonotype turned up a few times. The rearrangement links TRBV2 to TRBJ2-5; 7 bases align to TRBD2. Trimming took 7 bases from V and 0 from J; bases not matched to a gene: 5. Germline assignment: CDR1 SNHLY and CDR2 FYNNEI. CDR3 size: 14 residues. CDR3 in DNA: TGTGCCAGCATGGGGAGGGCCCACCAAGAGACCCAGTACTTC. Translation: CASMGRAHQETQYF. The complete variable domain, with remaining parts taken from reference TRBV2 and TRBJ2-5, reads EPEVTQTPSHQVTQMGQEVILRCVPISNHLYFYWYRQILGQKVEFLVSFYNNEISEKSEIFDDQFSVERPDGSNFTLKIRSTKLEDSAMYFCASMGRAHQETQYFGPGTRLLVL.

The chain is built from TRBV5-1 and TRBJ1-1; D gene unclear. V was cut by 4 bases and J by 5 bases, with 18 bases left in between. CDR1 and CDR2 from the germline V gene are SGHRS and YFSETQ. CDR3 length: 15 residues. CDR3 in DNA: TGCGCCAGCAGCGCGGACGGGGTGGGGAGGACTGAAGCTTTCTTT. Encoded protein: CASSADGVGRTEAFF. The variable domain in full, completed from reference TRBV5-1 and TRBJ1-1, reads KAGVTQTPRYLIKTRGQQVTLSCSPISGHRSVSWYQQTPGQGLQFLFEYFSETQRNKGNFPGRFSGRQFSNSRSEMNVSTLELGDSALYLCASSADGVGRTEAFFGQGTRLTVV.

This clonotype was seen more than once but under ten times. The rearrangement joins TRBV24-1 to TRBJ2-4, with 10 bases fitting TRBD2. Per the germline V gene, CDR1 is KGHDR and CDR2 is SFDVKD. The junction had 1 base not matched to a gene; V was cut back by 3 bases and J by 0 bases. The CDR3 has 16 residues. CDR3 DNA sequence: TGTGCCACCAGTGATACTAGCGGGGTAGCCAAAAACATTCAGTACTTC. Encoded protein: CATSDTSGVAKNIQYF.

In its sample, this clonotype was seen many times. Here the CDR3 reads CASSLVGLGNIQYF. CDR3 coding DNA: TGTGCCAGCAGCTTAGTGGGTCTGGGGAACATTCAGTACTTC. This chain links TRBV11-2 with TRBJ2-4; D is uncertain. CDR1 SGHAT and CDR2 FQNNGV come from the germline V gene. V lost 1 base, J lost 7 bases, and 11 bases lay in between. This CDR3 is 14 amino acids long.

Many counts were recorded for this clonotype. This rearrangement joins TRBV7-8 to TRBJ2-5; the match to TRBD1 covers 12 bases. The CDR3 totals 15 residues. Germline CDR1 SGHVS, CDR2 FQNEAQ. The trim removed 5 bases at V and 5 bases at J, leaving 6 bases unmatched. The CDR3 DNA is TGTGCCAGCAGCCTGGGACAGGGGGCGTCGGAGACCCAGTACTTC. Amino acid sequence: CASSLGQGASETQYF. Combining the CDR3 with reference TRBV7-8 and TRBJ2-5 gives the whole variable domain GAGVSQSPRYKVAKRGQDVALRCDPISGHVSLFWYQQALGQGPEFLTYFQNEAQLDKSGLPSDRFFAERPEGSVSTLKIQRTQQEDSAVYLCASSLGQGASETQYFGPGTRLLVL.

In this sample, this clonotype turned up many times. CDR3 amino acids: CASSGWDRRSTNYGYTF. The CDR3 DNA is TGTGCCAGCAGCGGATGGGACAGGAGATCCACTAACTATGGCTACACCTTC. The chain is built from TRBV9 and TRBJ1-2; 8 bases match TRBD1. Per the germline V gene, CDR1 is SGDLS and CDR2 is YYNGEE. J lost 0 bases, V lost 3 bases, and 10 bases had no gene match. The CDR3 runs 17 residues.

This clonotype appeared a few times. This chain joins TRBV6-1 and TRBJ2-5, with D perhaps TRBD1 or TRBD2 (5 bases each). Germline V gives CDR1 MNHNS, CDR2 SASEGT. CDR3 length: 14 amino acids. The V gene lost 6 bases and the J gene lost 5 bases, with 16 bases spanning the gap. CDR3 residues: CASSGTVTSETQYF. The CDR3 DNA reads as TGTGCCAGCAGCGGGACCGTAACCTCGGAGACCCAGTACTTC.

This clonotype showed up just a few times. The rearrangement uses TRBV9 and TRBJ1-4; 10 bases are a match to TRBD1. The CDR3 spans 16 residues. The trim removed 2 bases at V and 4 bases at J, leaving 5 bases unmatched. Looked up from germline, CDR1 is SGDLS and CDR2 is YYNGEE. CDR3 in amino acids: CASSVTGTGVNEKLFF. The CDR3 DNA reads as TGTGCCAGCAGCGTGACGGGGACAGGGGTTAATGAAAAACTGTTTTTT.

This clonotype has at least ten counts. V is TRBV2 and J is TRBJ2-2; 10 bases match TRBD2. This CDR3 comprises 16 residues. Per the germline V gene, CDR1 is SNHLY and CDR2 is FYNNEI. V trimming: 8 bases; J trimming: 5 bases; junction bases outside the gene matches: 11. CDR3 residues: CASYPASGSGTGELFF. In nucleotides, the CDR3 is TGTGCCAGCTACCCCGCTAGCGGGAGCGGGACCGGGGAGCTGTTTTTT.